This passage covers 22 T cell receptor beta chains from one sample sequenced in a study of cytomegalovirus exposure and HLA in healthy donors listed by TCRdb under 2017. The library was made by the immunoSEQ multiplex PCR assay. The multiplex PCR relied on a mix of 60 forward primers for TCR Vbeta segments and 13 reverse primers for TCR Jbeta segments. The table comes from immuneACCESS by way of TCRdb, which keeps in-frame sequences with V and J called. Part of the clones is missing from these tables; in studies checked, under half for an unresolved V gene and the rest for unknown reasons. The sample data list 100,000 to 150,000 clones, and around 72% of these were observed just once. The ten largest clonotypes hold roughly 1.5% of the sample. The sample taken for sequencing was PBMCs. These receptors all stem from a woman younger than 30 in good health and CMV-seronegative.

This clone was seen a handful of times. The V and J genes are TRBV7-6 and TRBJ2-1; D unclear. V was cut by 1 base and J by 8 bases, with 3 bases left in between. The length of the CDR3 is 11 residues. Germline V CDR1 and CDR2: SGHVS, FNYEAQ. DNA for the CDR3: TGTGCCAGCAGCTTAGGAGATGAGCAGTTCTTC. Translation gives CASSLGDEQFF.

The CDR3 DNA sequence: TGCGCCAGCAGTCCAGGGGGTGGTTCTTCACCCCTCCACTTT. This codes for CASSPGGGSSPLHF. The chain has TRBV5-1 and TRBJ1-6; 7 bases agree with TRBD1. The CDR3 length is 14 residues. V lost 5 bases to trimming and J lost 9 bases; unmatched junction nucleotides: 8. Germline assignment: CDR1 SGHRS and CDR2 YFSETQ.

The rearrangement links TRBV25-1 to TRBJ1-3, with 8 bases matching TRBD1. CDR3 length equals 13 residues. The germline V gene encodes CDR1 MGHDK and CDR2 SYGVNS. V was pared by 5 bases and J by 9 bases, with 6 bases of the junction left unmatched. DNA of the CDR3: TGTGCCAGCAGTAGAGGACAGGGAGGCACCATATATTTT. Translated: CASSRGQGGTIYF.

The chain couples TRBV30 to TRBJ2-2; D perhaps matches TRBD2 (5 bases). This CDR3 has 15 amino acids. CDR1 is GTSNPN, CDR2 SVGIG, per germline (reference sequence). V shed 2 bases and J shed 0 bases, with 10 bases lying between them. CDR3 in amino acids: CAWSLVGANTGELFF. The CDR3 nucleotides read TGTGCCTGGAGTCTGGTCGGGGCGAACACCGGGGAGCTGTTTTTT.

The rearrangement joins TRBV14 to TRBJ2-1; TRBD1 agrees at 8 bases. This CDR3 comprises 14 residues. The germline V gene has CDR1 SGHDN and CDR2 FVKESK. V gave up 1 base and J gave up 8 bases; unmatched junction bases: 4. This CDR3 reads CASSQGGQGHEQFF. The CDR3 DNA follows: TGTGCCAGCAGCCAAGGAGGACAGGGCCATGAGCAGTTCTTC.

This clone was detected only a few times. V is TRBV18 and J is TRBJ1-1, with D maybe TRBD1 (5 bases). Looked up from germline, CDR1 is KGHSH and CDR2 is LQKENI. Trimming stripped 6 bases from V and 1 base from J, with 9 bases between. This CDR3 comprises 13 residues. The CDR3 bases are TGTGCCAGCTCGGGGGGGACGAACACTGAAGCTTTCTTT. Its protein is CASSGGTNTEAFF. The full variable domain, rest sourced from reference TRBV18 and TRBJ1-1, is NAGVMQNPRHLVRRRGQEARLRCSPMKGHSHVYWYRQLPEEGLKFMVYLQKENIIDESGMPKERFSAEFPKEGPSILRIQQVVRGDSAAYFCASSGGTNTEAFFGQGTRLTVV.

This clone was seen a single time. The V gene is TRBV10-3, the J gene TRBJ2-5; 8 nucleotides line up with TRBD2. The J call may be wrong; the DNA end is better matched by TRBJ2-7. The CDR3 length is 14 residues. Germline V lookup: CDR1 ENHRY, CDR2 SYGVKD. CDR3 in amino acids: CAIRGSGVPYEQYF. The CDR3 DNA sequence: TGTGCCATCAGGGGTAGCGGGGTACCCTACGAGCAGTACTTC.

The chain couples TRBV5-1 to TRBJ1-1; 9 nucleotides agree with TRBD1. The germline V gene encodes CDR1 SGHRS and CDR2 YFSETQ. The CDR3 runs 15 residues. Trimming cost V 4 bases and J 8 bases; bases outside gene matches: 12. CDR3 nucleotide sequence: TGCGCCAGCAGCCTCTTGACAGGGGGTAATGGCGAAGCTTTCTTT. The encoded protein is CASSLLTGGNGEAFF.

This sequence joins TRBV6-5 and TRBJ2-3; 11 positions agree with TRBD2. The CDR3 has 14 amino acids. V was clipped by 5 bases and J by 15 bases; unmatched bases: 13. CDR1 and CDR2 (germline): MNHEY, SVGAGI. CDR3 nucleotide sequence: TGTGCCAGCAGTCGAGACAGCGGGACTAGCGGCAGATATTTT. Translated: CASSRDSGTSGRYF.

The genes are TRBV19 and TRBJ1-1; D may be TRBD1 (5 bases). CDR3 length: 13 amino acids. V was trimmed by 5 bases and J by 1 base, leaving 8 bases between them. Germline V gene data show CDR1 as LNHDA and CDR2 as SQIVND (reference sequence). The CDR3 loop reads CASSSTGNTEAFF. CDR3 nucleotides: TGTGCCAGTAGTTCAACAGGGAACACTGAAGCTTTCTTT. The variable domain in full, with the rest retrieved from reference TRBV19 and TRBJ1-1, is DGGITQSPKYLFRKEGQNVTLSCEQNLNHDAMYWYRQDPGQGLRLIYYSQIVNDFQKGDIAEGYSVSREKKESFPLTVTSAQKNPTAFYLCASSSTGNTEAFFGQGTRLTVV.

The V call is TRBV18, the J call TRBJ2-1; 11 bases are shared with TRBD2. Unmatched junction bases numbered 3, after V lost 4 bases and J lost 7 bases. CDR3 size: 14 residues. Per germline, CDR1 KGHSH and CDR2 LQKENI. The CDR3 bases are TGTGCCAGCTCACGGGGACTAGCGGAAAATGAGCAGTTCTTC. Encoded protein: CASSRGLAENEQFF.

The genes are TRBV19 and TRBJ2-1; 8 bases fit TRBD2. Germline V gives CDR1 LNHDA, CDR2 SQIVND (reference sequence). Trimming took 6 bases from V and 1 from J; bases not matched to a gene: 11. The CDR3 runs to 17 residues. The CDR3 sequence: CASSITGGRYSYNEQFF. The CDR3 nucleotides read TGTGCCAGTAGCATAACGGGCGGGAGGTATTCCTACAATGAGCAGTTCTTC.

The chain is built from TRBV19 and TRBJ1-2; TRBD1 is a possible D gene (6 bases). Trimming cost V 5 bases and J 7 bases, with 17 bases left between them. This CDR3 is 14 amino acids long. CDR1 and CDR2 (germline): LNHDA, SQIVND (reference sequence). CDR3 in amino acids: CASSRNQGFAGYTF. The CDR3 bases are TGTGCCAGTAGTCGCAATCAGGGGTTCGCTGGCTACACCTTC.

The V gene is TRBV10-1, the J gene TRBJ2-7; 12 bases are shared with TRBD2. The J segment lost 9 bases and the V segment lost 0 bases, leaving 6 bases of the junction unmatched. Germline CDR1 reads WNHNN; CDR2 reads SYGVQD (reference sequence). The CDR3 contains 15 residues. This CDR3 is CASSESPSGRAPQYF. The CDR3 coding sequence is TGCGCCAGCAGTGAGTCGCCTAGCGGGAGGGCCCCGCAGTACTTC.

The CDR3 sequence is CASSRPITSGSYEQFF. The CDR3 nucleotides read TGTGCCAGCAGCCGCCCCATAACTAGCGGGAGTTATGAGCAGTTCTTC. The chain is built from TRBV11-2 and TRBJ2-1, with 11 bases that match TRBD2. The CDR3 spans 16 residues. Germline V lookup: CDR1 SGHAT, CDR2 FQNNGV. V was pared by 5 bases and J by 8 bases, with 11 bases of the junction left unmatched.

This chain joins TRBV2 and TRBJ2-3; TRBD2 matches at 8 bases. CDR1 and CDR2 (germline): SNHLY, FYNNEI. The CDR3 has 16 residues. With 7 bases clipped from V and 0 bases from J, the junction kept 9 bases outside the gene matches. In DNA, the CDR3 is TGTGCCAGCACCGCGGGAACGGGAGGGAGCACAGATACGCAGTATTTT. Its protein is CASTAGTGGSTDTQYF.

The CDR3 here is CASSLREAGRSSGANVLTF. The CDR3, as DNA: TGTGCCAGCAGCTTGAGGGAGGCCGGACGGAGCTCTGGGGCCAACGTCCTGACTTTC. This rearrangement joins TRBV5-5 to TRBJ2-6, with D maybe TRBD2 (6 bases). CDR3 length: 19 amino acids. The germline gives CDR1 SGHKS, CDR2 YYEKEE (reference sequence). The germline V and J ends were trimmed by 1 base and 0 bases, with 17 bases remaining between them. Supplemented by reference TRBV5-5 and TRBJ2-6, the full variable domain reads DAGVTQSPTHLIKTRGQQVTLRCSPISGHKSVSWYQQVLGQGPQFIFQYYEKEERGRGNFPDRFSARQFPNYSSELNVNALLLGDSALYLCASSLREAGRSSGANVLTFGAGSRLTVL.

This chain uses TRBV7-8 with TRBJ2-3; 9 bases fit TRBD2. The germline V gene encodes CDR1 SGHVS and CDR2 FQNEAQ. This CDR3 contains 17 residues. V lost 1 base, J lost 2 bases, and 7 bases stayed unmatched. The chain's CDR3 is CASSLEEVAGDTDTQYF. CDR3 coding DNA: TGTGCCAGCAGCTTAGAAGAAGTAGCGGGAGACACAGATACGCAGTATTTT.

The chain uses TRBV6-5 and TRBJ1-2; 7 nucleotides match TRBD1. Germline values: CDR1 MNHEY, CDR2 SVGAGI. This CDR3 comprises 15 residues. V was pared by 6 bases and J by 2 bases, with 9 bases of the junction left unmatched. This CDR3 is CASRSGTVINYGYTF. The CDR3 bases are TGTGCCAGCAGATCCGGGACAGTGATCAACTATGGCTACACCTTC.

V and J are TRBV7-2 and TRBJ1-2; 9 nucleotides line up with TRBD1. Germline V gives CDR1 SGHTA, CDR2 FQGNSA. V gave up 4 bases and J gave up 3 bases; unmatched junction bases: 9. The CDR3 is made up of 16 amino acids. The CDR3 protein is CASSSQQGAGHYGYTF. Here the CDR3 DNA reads TGTGCCAGCAGCTCGCAACAGGGGGCGGGACACTATGGCTACACCTTC.

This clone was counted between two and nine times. The CDR3 is CAWSVDRVTEAFF. In DNA form, the CDR3 reads TGTGCCTGGAGTGTTGACAGGGTCACTGAAGCTTTCTTT. V is TRBV30 and J is TRBJ1-1; TRBD1 matches 7 bases. Per the germline V gene, CDR1 is GTSNPN and CDR2 is SVGIG (reference sequence). V was pared by 0 bases and J by 4 bases, with 2 bases of the junction left unmatched. The CDR3 has 13 residues.

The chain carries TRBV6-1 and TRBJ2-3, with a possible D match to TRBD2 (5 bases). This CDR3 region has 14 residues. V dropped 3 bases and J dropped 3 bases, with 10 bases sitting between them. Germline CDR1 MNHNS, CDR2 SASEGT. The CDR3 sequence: CASSDVRRTDTQYF. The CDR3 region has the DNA TGTGCCAGCAGTGACGTGAGGAGGACAGATACGCAGTATTTT.